A single sample gave rise to the 23 T cell receptor beta chains below, sequenced in a study of T cells expressing NK-cell markers. TCRdb processed the 5' RACE reads again and assigns one entry to each CDR3 protein, with no DNA. The repertoire table contains 200,000 to 300,000 distinct CDR3 sequences. Sequenced sample: blood T cells: a sorted CD56 or NKG2C T cell subset, CD4+ or CD8+ T cells, or bulk PBMC T cells (not recorded which). These receptors were collected from a woman aged 18 to 75 in good health.

The chain links TRBV10-3 to TRBJ2-1; TCRdb selects TRBD1, and the lack of DNA leaves this call unchecked. The germline CDR1 and CDR2 sequences are ENHRY and SYGVKD. CDR3 length equals 15 residues. CDR3 in amino acids: CAISEPGQGGNEQFF.

J is TRBJ2-7 and V is TRBV20-1; TCRdb gives TRBD1 as the D gene, but with no DNA this cannot be confirmed. The CDR3 covers 13 residues. From germline, CDR1 is DFQATT and CDR2 SNEGSKA (reference sequence). The CDR3 protein is CSATGGAVYEQYF.

The gene calls are TRBV12-3 or TRBV12-4 and TRBJ1-5; lacking DNA, the TRBD1 call made by TCRdb goes unchecked. The CDR3 runs 14 residues. The CDR3 loop is CASSSGTSRQPQHF.

The V gene is TRBV11-2, the J gene TRBJ1-1. Germline CDR1 SGHAT, CDR2 FQNNGV. CDR3 length: 13 residues. The CDR3 is CASRPLRVTEAFF. Using reference TRBV11-2 and TRBJ1-1 for the parts outside the CDR3, the full variable domain is EAGVAQSPRYKIIEKRQSVAFWCNPISGHATLYWYQQILGQGPKLLIQFQNNGVVDDSQLPKDRFSAERLKGVDSTLKIQPAKLEDSAVYLCASRPLRVTEAFFGQGTRLTVV.

The V call is TRBV20-1, the J call TRBJ2-5; TCRdb's D gene call, TRBD1, goes unchecked for lack of DNA. CDR3 size: 14 residues. Germline V gene sequence: CDR1 DFQATT, CDR2 SNEGSKA (reference sequence). The CDR3 here is CSPGRGGAGETQYF.

J is TRBJ1-5 and V is TRBV16; no DNA is available, so the TRBD1 call from TCRdb remains unchecked. The CDR3 consists of 15 residues. Germline CDR1 is KGHSY and CDR2 is FQNENV. The CDR3 here is CASNHGGQAWGAQHF. The variable domain in full, with the rest retrieved from reference TRBV16 and TRBJ1-5, is GEEVAQTPKHLVRGEGQKAKLYCAPIKGHSYVFWYQQVLKNEFKFLISFQNENVFDETGMPKERFSAKCLPNSPCSLEIQATKLEDSAVYFCASNHGGQAWGAQHFGDGTRLSIL.

V is TRBV24-1 and J is TRBJ2-7; no DNA is available, so the TRBD2 call from TCRdb remains unchecked. Germline V lookup: CDR1 KGHDR, CDR2 SFDVKD. The CDR3 spans 15 residues. This CDR3 reads CATSSAAGGSYEQYF.

The chain has TRBV18 and TRBJ1-6. The CDR3 totals 15 residues. Per the germline V gene, CDR1 is KGHSH and CDR2 is LQKENI. The CDR3 loop is CASSPPEGGNSPLHF.

This sequence joins TRBV3-1 and TRBJ2-4; TCRdb returns TRBD2, unconfirmable since there is no DNA. Germline V gives CDR1 LGHDT, CDR2 YNNKEL (reference sequence). The CDR3 consists of 11 residues. Here the CDR3 reads CASSRGDIQYF.

The chain uses TRBV6-6 and TRBJ2-4; TCRdb gives TRBD1 as the D gene, but with no DNA this cannot be confirmed. CDR1 and CDR2 from the germline V gene are MNHNY and SVGAGI (reference sequence). The CDR3 loop spans 13 amino acids. CDR3 loop: CASSRPDGNIQYF.

The CDR3 is CASSLSRLSRLDTQYF. V and J are TRBV7-2 and TRBJ2-3. This CDR3 is built from 16 residues. CDR1 is SGHTA, CDR2 FQGNSA, per germline.

V gene TRBV6-5 combines with J gene TRBJ1-5; with no DNA, the TCRdb D assignment of TRBD1 cannot be verified. The CDR3 has 14 amino acids. Germline V lookup: CDR1 MNHEY, CDR2 SVGAGI. CDR3 protein: CASSYDSFNQPQHF.

The chain has TRBV7-9 and TRBJ1-2; the TCRdb call, TRBD1, lacks DNA for checking. The length of the CDR3 is 13 residues. The germline V gene has CDR1 SEHNR and CDR2 FQNEAQ (reference sequence). CDR3 protein: CASGLGSLGGYTF.

The V gene is TRBV12-3 or TRBV12-4, the J gene TRBJ2-7; TCRdb's D call, TRBD1, is unchecked because there is no DNA. The CDR3 is 16 amino acids. This CDR3 is CASSLGGRNPGYEQYF.

The gene calls are TRBV12-3 or TRBV12-4 and TRBJ2-5; with no DNA, the TCRdb D assignment of TRBD1 cannot be verified. The CDR3 is 17 amino acids. The CDR3 sequence: CASSPTRGRGRGETQYF.

The V and J genes are TRBV3-1 and TRBJ1-4. The CDR3 consists of 14 residues. CDR1 is LGHDT and CDR2 is YNNKEL in the germline V gene (reference sequence). The CDR3 protein is CASSRQAGVEKLFF. Using reference TRBV3-1 and TRBJ1-4 for the parts outside the CDR3, the full variable domain is DTAVSQTPKYLVTQMGNDKSIKCEQNLGHDTMYWYKQDSKKFLKIMFSYNNKELIINETVPNRFSPKSPDKAHLNLHINSLELGDSAVYFCASSRQAGVEKLFFGSGTQLSVL.

The CDR3 reads CASSSSRRIRPSEQYF. The chain has TRBV6-5 and TRBJ2-7. This CDR3 region has 16 residues. CDR1 MNHEY and CDR2 SVGAGI come from the germline V gene.

The chain uses TRBV6-2 or TRBV6-3 and TRBJ2-1; TCRdb selects TRBD2, and the lack of DNA leaves this call unchecked. Germline CDR1 reads MNHEY; CDR2 reads SVGEGT. CDR3 length equals 14 residues. Here the CDR3 reads CASGKRAQYNEQFF.

This chain links TRBV6-5 with TRBJ2-7; the TCRdb call, TRBD1, lacks DNA for checking. The CDR3 runs to 17 residues. Germline V gives CDR1 MNHEY, CDR2 SVGAGI. CDR3: CASSYSKPGQGAYEQYF.

The genes are TRBV7-2 and TRBJ2-1; without DNA, the TCRdb call of TRBD1 cannot be checked. The CDR3 consists of 15 residues. Germline CDR1 and CDR2: SGHTA and FQGNSA. CDR3 sequence: CASSLDSGGINEQFF.

V is TRBV18 and J is TRBJ1-1. Germline V gene sequence: CDR1 KGHSH, CDR2 LQKENI. The CDR3 is 15 residues long. The CDR3 spells CASSLSPSGDTEAFF.

The genes are TRBV5-1 and TRBJ1-3. Germline CDR1 reads SGHRS; CDR2 reads YFSETQ. The CDR3 runs 13 residues. The CDR3 is CASSLNAGYTIYF.

The chain joins TRBV5-5 to TRBJ2-2. Germline CDR1 SGHKS, CDR2 YYEKEE (reference sequence). The CDR3 contains 14 residues. This CDR3 reads CASSLGGLAGELFF.